This entry features one TCR beta chain sequence. V was trimmed by 5 bases and J by 4 bases, leaving 23 bases between them. The CDR3 totals 17 residues. The germline CDR1 and CDR2 sequences are SEHNR and FQNEAQ (reference sequence). The sample is drawn from a study of blood T cells in healthy people across ages. Sample-barcoded 5' priming and a J-beta primer mix drove a second PCR of roughly 6 to 12 cycles. TCRdb redid the calling of the 5' RACE reads with MiXCR, one entry per CDR3 protein. The table has 250,000 to 300,000 distinct CDR3 sequences, roughly a quarter seen once. The chain couples TRBV7-9 to TRBJ1-1, with D perhaps matching TRBD1 (6 bases). This TCR was recovered from a woman in her 70s in good health. The sample taken for sequencing was blood. CDR3: CASSPGLGAKESTEAFF. The CDR3 DNA follows: TGTGCCAGCAGCCCGGGGCTGGGGGCAAAGGAGAGCACTGAAGCTTTCTTT.